According to its frequency, the clone carrying this TCR beta chain is medium-sized. One tube held mixed TRB-A and TRB-B primer pools for touch-down PCR. Each CDR3 protein gets one entry in TCRdb, which reprocessed the multiplex PCR reads and gives no DNA. The sample data list thousands of distinct CDR3 sequences. TRB was amplified from roughly 0.25 ug of peripheral blood genomic DNA per sample. This record comes from a study of T cell clusters in autoimmune cytopenias. Study-wide context: TRB sequencing had a median around 50,000 reads and 2,500 or so distinct clonotypes per sample.

Germline V CDR1 and CDR2: MNHEY, SVGAGI. The CDR3 spans 15 residues. These records were also assigned to another study, of T cell repertoires in aging, cancer and after chemotherapy.

Specimen: peripheral blood. The clonotype was recovered from a human donor in good health. The J gene is TRBJ2-7, the V gene TRBV6-5; no DNA is available, so the TRBD2 call from TCRdb remains unchecked. The CDR3 region is CASSYSAGGPHEQYF.